Below are 5 T cell receptor beta chains sequenced from a single sample in a study of shared clonotypes between healthy human individuals. Produced via immunoSEQ multiplex PCR; TCRdb's table is partial and in-frame only. The data contain fewer than 850,000 clones, 55% to 75% of them singletons. Specimen: memory CD4+ T cells sorted from blood. This sample's subset: CD45RA-negative fraction. Receptors were obtained from a woman aged 25 to 39 in good health.

V usage is TRBV6-1 and J usage is TRBJ2-3; tentatively, D is TRBD2 (6 bases). The CDR3 totals 15 residues. Trimming stripped 6 bases from V and 3 bases from J, with 16 bases between. CDR1 is MNHNS and CDR2 is SASEGT in the germline V gene. The CDR3 reads CASRPGGSGTDTQYF. The CDR3 nucleotides are TGTGCCAGCAGACCCGGGGGTAGCGGTACAGATACGCAGTATTTT.

The chain joins TRBV13 to TRBJ2-2; 11 bases agree with TRBD2. J lost 6 bases, V lost 2 bases, and 2 bases had no gene match. Germline CDR1 reads PRHDT; CDR2 reads FYEKMQ (reference sequence). The length of the CDR3 is 15 residues. The CDR3 here is CASSLTSGSSGELFF. The CDR3 nucleotides read TGTGCCAGCAGCTTAACTAGCGGGAGTTCCGGGGAGCTGTTTTTT.

Turning to this clone: In the same sample, other DNA sequences code for this CDR3. V usage is TRBV29-1 and J usage is TRBJ2-1; TRBD2 aligns across 7 bases. The length of the CDR3 is 10 residues. The V and J ends lost 7 bases and 8 bases, in that order; junction bases with no gene match: 2. Per the germline V gene, CDR1 is SQVTM and CDR2 is ANQGSEA. The CDR3 loop reads CSGGGHEQFF. DNA for the CDR3: TGCAGCGGGGGGGGTCATGAGCAGTTCTTC.

The chain uses TRBV29-1 and TRBJ2-7; D gene unclear. Deletions cut 5 bases from V and 7 bases from J, with 15 bases between. CDR1 SQVTM and CDR2 ANQGSEA come from the germline V gene. The CDR3 runs 12 residues. This chain's CDR3 is CSVFNRVGEQYF. The CDR3 DNA follows: TGCAGCGTTTTTAATAGGGTAGGAGAGCAGTACTTC.

V and J are TRBV4-1 and TRBJ2-5; 8 bases fit TRBD2. The CDR3 length is 14 residues. V lost 4 bases to trimming and J lost 4 bases; unmatched junction nucleotides: 5. Germline CDR1 is MGHRA and CDR2 is YSYEKL. The DNA for the CDR3 is TGCGCCAGCAGCCCGAGCGGGAGAGGAGAGACCCAGTACTTC. This codes for CASSPSGRGETQYF.